This T cell receptor beta chain derives from a study of regulatory T cells in long-lasting Graves disease. Notes on the study in general: Newly diagnosed patients had higher TCR diversity than persistent Graves' patients did. It was peripheral blood alone, not thyroid tissue, that was studied.

iRepertoire HTBI primers and Arm-PCR of CDR3 regions built TCR beta libraries. In TCRdb, the multiplex PCR reads were re-called with MiXCR into one record per CDR3 protein. The sample has 300,000 to 400,000 distinct CDR3 sequences, 15% to 20% seen once; the top ten hold more than 30%. The time point: newly diagnosed GD, antithyroid drugs for less than 3 months. There was RNA extracted from PBMCs, and the TCR library was made from it. Regarding this clonotype: The antigen remains unidentified.

This material consisted of peripheral blood mononuclear cells (PBMCs), taken at new diagnosis, from a patient treated with antithyroid drugs. This clonotype originated in a female donor with Graves disease.

CDR3: CASSGRSSGRGSGEQFF. CDR3 nucleotides: TGTGCCAGTAGTGGACGAAGTAGCGGGAGGGGTTCGGGTGAGCAGTTCTTC. The chain uses TRBV19 and TRBJ2-1; 11 bases align to TRBD2. The CDR3 totals 17 residues. J gave up 9 bases and V 5 bases, and 15 bases lay outside the gene matches. CDR1 and CDR2 from the germline V gene are LNHDA and SQIVND (reference sequence).